The 22 T cell receptor beta chains presented below share a single source sample, sequenced in a study of shared T cell receptors in the human thymus. Profiling relied on immunoSEQ multiplex PCR, and the TCRdb table lists in-frame clones only, not all of them. The sample yields hundreds of thousands of clones, roughly 88% seen once. This sample was also put to use in a study of human thymus T cells.

Sequencing used thymocytes. The receptors come from a boy in the first two years of life with a congenital heart defect.

In this sample, this clone turned up once. The CDR3 sequence: CASSPTRREGGPYNEQFF. CDR3 sequence (DNA): TGTGCCAGCTCACCAACTCGAAGGGAGGGTGGGCCCTACAATGAGCAGTTCTTC. The chain couples TRBV18 to TRBJ2-1; 7 nucleotides agree with TRBD2. The germline V gene has CDR1 KGHSH and CDR2 LQKENI. CDR3 size: 18 residues. Trimming at V came to 2 bases and at J to 2 bases, leaving 12 bases not matched to a gene.

The rearrangement links TRBV27 to TRBJ1-1, with 7 nucleotides matching TRBD1. The CDR3 has 15 amino acids. Losses at the gene ends were 2 bases for V and 1 base for J; bases not matched to a gene: 4. Germline CDR1 reads MNHEY; CDR2 reads SMNVEV (reference sequence). This CDR3 reads CASSLEGAGNTEAFF. CDR3 nucleotides: TGTGCCAGCAGTTTAGAGGGGGCGGGGAACACTGAAGCTTTCTTT.

This clone turned up a few times. CDR3 sequence: CASRTTEPNYGYTF. The CDR3 region has the DNA TGTGCCAGCAGGACGACAGAACCTAACTATGGCTACACCTTC. V usage is TRBV6-5 and J usage is TRBJ1-2; D perhaps matches TRBD1 (5 bases). Trimming left V 6 bases short and J 0 bases short, with 11 bases between. Germline loops: CDR1 MNHEY, CDR2 SVGAGI. The CDR3 is 14 amino acids.

This sequence joins TRBV2 and TRBJ1-1, with D perhaps matching TRBD1 (5 bases). Trimming removed 6 bases from V and 3 bases from J, with 20 bases in between. The CDR3 consists of 16 residues. CDR1 and CDR2 (germline): SNHLY, FYNNEI. The DNA for the CDR3 is TGTGCCAGCAGGTTAAGACCGGGTTCGGGGGACACTGAAGCTTTCTTT. Residues: CASRLRPGSGDTEAFF. The entire variable domain, with the rest obtained from reference TRBV2 and TRBJ1-1, is as follows: EPEVTQTPSHQVTQMGQEVILRCVPISNHLYFYWYRQILGQKVEFLVSFYNNEISEKSEIFDDQFSVERPDGSNFTLKIRSTKLEDSAMYFCASRLRPGSGDTEAFFGQGTRLTVV.

In its sample, this clone was seen a few times. The chain carries TRBV6-1 and TRBJ1-4; D possibly corresponds to TRBD1 (6 bases). Trimming left V 4 bases short and J 2 bases short, with 17 bases between. This CDR3 is 17 amino acids long. Germline-derived CDR1 and CDR2 are MNHNS and SASEGT. The DNA of the CDR3 is TGTGCCAGCAGTGTCTTCGGGGGGGCGGGGACTAATGAAAAACTGTTTTTT. Its translation is CASSVFGGAGTNEKLFF.

This chain uses TRBV7-2 with TRBJ2-7; no definite D call. The CDR3 spans 13 residues. In germline, CDR1 is SGHTA, CDR2 FQGNSA. Trimming cost V 1 base and J 6 bases, with 10 bases left between them. The CDR3: CASSLDAAIEQYF. CDR3 DNA sequence: TGTGCCAGCAGCTTAGACGCCGCTATCGAGCAGTACTTC.

The V gene is TRBV7-9, the J gene TRBJ2-1; 7 nucleotides agree with TRBD2. The ends lost 2 bases at V and 5 bases at J; junction bases unmatched: 6. CDR1 is SEHNR, CDR2 FQNEAQ, per germline (reference sequence). The CDR3 is 15 amino acids. CDR3 amino acids: CASSLFLAADNEQFF. The CDR3, as DNA: TGTGCCAGCAGCTTATTCCTAGCGGCGGACAATGAGCAGTTCTTC.

This chain connects TRBV12-5 to TRBJ1-5; tentative D call: TRBD1 (6 bases). In germline, CDR1 is LGHNT, CDR2 FRNRAP. This CDR3 has 14 amino acids. The V end was cut by 3 bases, the J end by 5 bases, with 11 bases between. DNA for the CDR3: TGTGCTAGTGGTTTTCGGGAGGGGGATCAGCCCCAGCATTTT. This gives the protein CASGFREGDQPQHF.

CDR3 in amino acids: CASSLGGTTYEQYF. In DNA form, the CDR3 reads TGTGCCAGCAGCTTAGGTGGGACAACCTACGAGCAGTACTTC. The chain links TRBV7-9 to TRBJ2-7; TRBD1 might be the D (6 bases). The V end was cut by 1 base, the J end by 2 bases, with 9 bases between. This CDR3 is 14 amino acids long. Germline CDR1 and CDR2: SEHNR and FQNEAQ (reference sequence).

The chain links TRBV5-1 to TRBJ2-7, with 7 bases fitting TRBD1. CDR3 length: 15 residues. Germline V gene data show CDR1 as SGHRS and CDR2 as YFSETQ. The trim removed 0 bases at V and 4 bases at J, leaving 7 bases unmatched. As DNA, the CDR3 is TGCGCCAGCAGCTTGGCCGGACAGGAGGTTTACGAGCAGTACTTC. This translates into CASSLAGQEVYEQYF.

The chain carries TRBV10-1 and TRBJ2-1; TRBD1 aligns across 8 bases. The V and J ends lost 9 bases and 0 bases, in that order; junction bases with no gene match: 13. CDR1 WNHNN and CDR2 SYGVQD come from the germline V gene (reference sequence). This CDR3 has 17 amino acids. Written as DNA, the CDR3 is TGCGCCAGAAACCGGCGAAGACAGGGGCCCTCCTACAATGAGCAGTTCTTC. Its translation is CARNRRRQGPSYNEQFF.

The chain employs TRBV29-1 and TRBJ2-7; 8 positions match TRBD2. Germline V CDR1 and CDR2: SQVTM, ANQGSEA. V was clipped by 4 bases and J by 3 bases; unmatched bases: 14. CDR3 length: 16 residues. CDR3 in DNA: TGCAGCGTTGTTCTGGACCTTAGCGGGACGGGCTACGAGCAGTACTTC. Translated: CSVVLDLSGTGYEQYF.

The chain uses TRBV15 and TRBJ2-1; D is undetermined. CDR3 size: 15 residues. Germline CDR1 is LNHNV and CDR2 is YYDKDF (reference sequence). V lost 0 bases and J 8 bases, leaving 14 bases between the germline ends. This CDR3 reads CATSRDLPTVDEQFF. The CDR3 DNA is TGTGCCACCAGCAGAGATCTCCCAACGGTGGATGAGCAGTTCTTC.

V and J are TRBV5-1 and TRBJ1-2; TRBD1 might be the D (5 bases). The V end was cut by 0 bases, the J end by 3 bases, with 12 bases between. The CDR3 runs to 15 residues. The germline V gene encodes CDR1 SGHRS and CDR2 YFSETQ. Here the CDR3 DNA reads TGCGCCAGCAGCTTGGCCCAGGGTTGGTACTATGGCTACACCTTC. Translation gives CASSLAQGWYYGYTF.

The chain has TRBV6-1 and TRBJ1-2; D is unresolved. The CDR3 contains 10 residues. Germline CDR1 and CDR2: MNHNS and SASEGT. V shed 7 bases and J shed 8 bases, with 8 bases lying between them. For the CDR3, the DNA is TGTGCCAGCACTCCCGAGGGCTACACCTTC. Translating it yields CASTPEGYTF.

The chain links TRBV30 to TRBJ2-7; 10 bases line up with TRBD1. Looked up from germline, CDR1 is GTSNPN and CDR2 is SVGIG (reference sequence). V dropped 0 bases and J dropped 7; count of bases not matched to a gene: 9. This CDR3 is 15 amino acids long. The CDR3: CAWSVGTGANDEQYF. CDR3 sequence (DNA): TGTGCCTGGAGTGTGGGGACAGGGGCGAATGATGAGCAGTACTTC.

This rearrangement joins TRBV4-1 to TRBJ2-2; no firm D call. Trimming shortened V by 3 bases and J by 5 bases, and 25 bases separated the two germline ends. CDR1 MGHRA and CDR2 YSYEKL come from the germline V gene. The CDR3 has 19 amino acids. CDR3 amino acids: CASSQRRSTKGVETGELFF. The CDR3 bases are TGCGCCAGCAGCCAGCGGAGATCCACAAAAGGAGTGGAAACCGGGGAGCTGTTTTTT.

The chain recombines TRBV18 with TRBJ2-3, with D maybe TRBD2 (5 bases). Germline V gene sequence: CDR1 KGHSH, CDR2 LQKENI. The CDR3 is 13 amino acids. V was cut by 6 bases and J by 4 bases, with 11 bases left in between. The CDR3 loop is CASSYTGADTQYF. The CDR3, as DNA: TGTGCCAGCTCTTATACCGGGGCAGATACGCAGTATTTT.

The chain combines TRBV2 with TRBJ2-2, with 7 nucleotides matching TRBD2. Losses at the gene ends were 6 bases for V and 6 bases for J; bases not matched to a gene: 10. The length of the CDR3 is 15 residues. CDR1 is SNHLY, CDR2 FYNNEI, per germline. The CDR3 loop reads CASRGTTASPGELFF. The DNA of the CDR3 is TGTGCCAGCAGGGGGACTACAGCAAGCCCCGGGGAGCTGTTTTTT.

A note on this clone: This same CDR3 is encoded by further DNA sequences in the sample. J is TRBJ1-5 and V is TRBV28; 8 nucleotides align to TRBD1. The CDR3 is 14 residues long. V lost 5 bases to trimming and J lost 6 bases; unmatched junction nucleotides: 6. CDR1 is MDHEN and CDR2 is SYDVKM in the germline V gene. CDR3 sequence: CASSPPQGAQPQHF. CDR3 DNA: TGTGCCAGCAGTCCCCCGCAGGGGGCTCAGCCCCAGCATTTT.

V gene TRBV4-3 combines with J gene TRBJ2-7; D is unresolved. The germline V gene has CDR1 LGHNA and CDR2 YSLEER. Trimming took off 0 bases at V and 5 bases at J, with 11 bases between the two ends. CDR3 length equals 14 residues. In nucleotides, the CDR3 is TGCGCCAGCAGCCAAGATGGCCCCCAGGACGAGCAGTACTTC. Its protein product is CASSQDGPQDEQYF.

The table lists this clone with a count of one. This rearrangement joins TRBV19 to TRBJ2-2, with D possibly being TRBD2 (6 bases). The V and J ends lost 6 bases and 7 bases respectively, with 21 bases between them. This CDR3 is built from 16 residues. Germline V CDR1 and CDR2: LNHDA, SQIVND (reference sequence). The CDR3, as DNA: TGTGCCAGTAGCAAAAAGTGGGGGGAGGAAGGCGGGGAGCTGTTTTTT. Translating gives CASSKKWGEEGGELFF.